Listed below are T cell receptor beta chains from one sample, sequenced in a study of T-cell reconstitution after alpha-beta-depleted transplantation in children. MiXCR was run by TCRdb on the PCR reads, yielding one entry per CDR3 protein. Here the sample spans approximately 630,000 distinct CDR3 sequences, over 10% being singletons. The starting material was PBMCs, obtained before TCRalphabeta/CD19-depleted stem cell transplant. The receptor set was obtained from a girl aged 2-9 years with congenital amegakaryocytic thrombocytopenia, due to receive a stem cell transplant. CDR3s include the opening cysteine and the closing phenylalanine or tryptophan. D genes are given only for firm matches. Some rows mark clone size as missing; the rest say once, few, many or name a class of expanded clone.

TRBJ2-2,TRBV30,15,NA,TRBD1,CAWQIRTGITGELFF,TGTGCCTGGCAAATCAGGACAGGGATCACCGGGGAGCTGTTTTTT
TRBJ1-3,TRBV15,17,few,NA,CATSTPTSGTTGNTIYF,TGTGCCACCAGCACCCCAACGTCGGGTACAACTGGAAACACCATATATTTT
TRBJ2-7,TRBV25-1,15,few,TRBD2,CASSDTSGTPYEQYF,TGTGCCAGCAGTGACACTAGCGGGACCCCCTACGAGCAGTACTTC
TRBJ2-7,TRBV20-1,19,NA,NA,CSASGGPEPSTHLSYEQYF,TGCAGTGCTAGCGGGGGGCCGGAACCTTCCACCCACCTCTCCTACGAGCAGTACTTC
TRBJ2-1,TRBV7-9,15,NA,NA,CASRSLKGPYNEQFF,TGTGCCAGCAGATCCCTGAAGGGGCCTTACAATGAGCAGTTCTTC
TRBJ1-2,TRBV7-9,14,many,NA,CASSLSGSNYGYTF,TGTGCCAGCAGCTTATCGGGCAGCAACTATGGCTACACCTTC
TRBJ2-3,TRBV5-1,13,NA,TRBD1,CASQTGDTDTQYF,TGCGCCAGCCAGACAGGGGACACAGATACGCAGTATTTT
TRBJ1-5,TRBV20-1,16,NA,NA,CSAPTRTSGSLDTQHF,TGCAGTGCGCCTACCCGGACTAGCGGGAGTTTAGATACGCAGCATTTT
TRBJ1-3,TRBV5-1,14,few,NA,CASSLTGPGNTIYF,TGCGCCAGCAGCTTGACGGGGCCTGGAAACACCATATATTTT
TRBJ2-7,TRBV29-1,13,NA,NA,CSVVFGEPYEQYF,TGCAGCGTTGTGTTCGGCGAACCCTACGAGCAGTACTTC
TRBJ2-5,TRBV5-1,15,NA,NA,CASSLDGTRKETQYF,TGCGCCAGCAGCTTGGATGGGACGAGAAAAGAGACCCAGTACTTC
TRBJ2-3,TRBV5-1,15,many,NA,CASSTSSGDTDTQYF,TGCGCCAGCAGCACCAGTTCAGGGGACACAGATACGCAGTATTTT
TRBJ2-2,TRBV29-1,15,NA,TRBD1,CSVDPLGQGTGELFF,TGCAGCGTTGATCCTTTGGGACAGGGAACCGGGGAGCTGTTTTTT
TRBJ2-3,TRBV5-1,14,NA,TRBD1,CASSWRTGLDTQYF,TGCGCCAGCAGCTGGAGGACAGGGTTGGATACGCAGTATTTT
TRBJ2-7,TRBV12-3/TRBV12-4,13,many,TRBD2,CASRGGSIGEQYF,TGTGCCAGTCGTGGCGGGAGTATAGGCGAGCAGTACTTC
TRBJ2-5,TRBV21-1,14,few,NA,CASSKVRSKETQYF,TGTGCCAGCAGCAAAGTCAGGTCCAAAGAGACCCAGTACTTC
TRBJ2-1,TRBV19,14,NA,TRBD2,CASRGLDSYNEQFF,TGTGCCAGTAGGGGACTAGATTCCTACAATGAGCAGTTCTTC
TRBJ2-1,TRBV5-1,15,many,NA,CASSLEGLSYNEQFF,TGCGCCAGCAGCTTGGAGGGACTGAGCTACAATGAGCAGTTCTTC
TRBJ1-2,TRBV7-6,13,many,NA,CASSPVADSGYTF,TGTGCCAGCAGCCCCGTGGCAGACTCTGGCTACACCTTC
TRBJ2-3,TRBV6-5,14,many,NA,CASSYRGAQDTQYF,TGTGCCAGCAGTTACAGAGGGGCACAGGATACGCAGTATTTT
TRBJ2-1,TRBV7-6,16,few,NA,CASSSRGSLLSVEQFF,TGTGCCAGCAGCTCTCGCGGCTCCCTCTTAAGTGTTGAGCAGTTCTTC
TRBJ2-1,TRBV20-1,15,NA,NA,CSASWDPFTEVGQFF,TGCAGTGCTAGTTGGGACCCTTTTACTGAGGTGGGCCAGTTCTTC
TRBJ2-2,TRBV5-1,16,many,NA,CASSRREWVPTGELFF,TGCGCCAGCAGCCGAAGGGAATGGGTCCCCACCGGGGAGCTGTTTTTT
TRBJ2-3,TRBV20-1,12,many,NA,CSAPRQTNTQYF,TGCAGTGCTCCCCGACAGACCAATACGCAGTATTTT
TRBJ2-3,TRBV7-2,14,few,NA,CASGRAPGTDTQYF,TGTGCCAGCGGCCGGGCCCCGGGCACAGATACGCAGTATTTT
TRBJ2-7,TRBV13,11,few,NA,CASSVDDEQYF,TGTGCCAGCAGCGTGGACGACGAGCAGTACTTC